Sequencing of this T cell receptor (beta chain) was carried out in a study of T cell responses to AZD1222 COVID-19 vaccine. On the study more broadly: Second-dose schedules of about 4 or about 12 weeks were combined.

The germline V gene has CDR1 MNHNY and CDR2 SVGAGI (reference sequence). CDR3 length equals 16 residues. The V and J ends lost 2 bases and 3 bases respectively, with 17 bases between them. The data were produced by immunoSEQ multiplex PCR, yet TCRdb's version contains in-frame clones alone and is incomplete. The table lists some 54,000 clones, more than 80% of them singletons. The V gene is TRBV6-6, the J gene TRBJ2-7, with D perhaps TRBD1 (5 bases). This clonotype originated in an adult in good health. The sample was peripheral blood, taken on day 0 of AZD1222 vaccination. CDR3 protein: CASSYTHPGQGYEQYF. The CDR3 bases are TGTGCCAGCAGTTACACGCACCCGGGCCAGGGCTACGAGCAGTACTTC.